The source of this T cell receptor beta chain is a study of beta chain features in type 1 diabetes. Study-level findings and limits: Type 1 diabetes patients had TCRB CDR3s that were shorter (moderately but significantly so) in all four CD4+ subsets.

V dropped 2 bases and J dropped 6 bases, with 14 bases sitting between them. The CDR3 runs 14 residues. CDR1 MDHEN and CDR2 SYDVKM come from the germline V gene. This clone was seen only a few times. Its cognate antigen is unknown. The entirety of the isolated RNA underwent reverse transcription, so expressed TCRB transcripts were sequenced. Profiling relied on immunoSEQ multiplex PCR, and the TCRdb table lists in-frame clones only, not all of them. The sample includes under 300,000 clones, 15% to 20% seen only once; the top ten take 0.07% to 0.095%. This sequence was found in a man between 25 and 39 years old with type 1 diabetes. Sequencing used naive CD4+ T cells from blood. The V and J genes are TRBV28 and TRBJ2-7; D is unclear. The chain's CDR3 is CASSLDTQPAEQYF. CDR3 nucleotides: TGTGCCAGCAGTTTAGACACGCAGCCAGCCGAGCAGTACTTC.